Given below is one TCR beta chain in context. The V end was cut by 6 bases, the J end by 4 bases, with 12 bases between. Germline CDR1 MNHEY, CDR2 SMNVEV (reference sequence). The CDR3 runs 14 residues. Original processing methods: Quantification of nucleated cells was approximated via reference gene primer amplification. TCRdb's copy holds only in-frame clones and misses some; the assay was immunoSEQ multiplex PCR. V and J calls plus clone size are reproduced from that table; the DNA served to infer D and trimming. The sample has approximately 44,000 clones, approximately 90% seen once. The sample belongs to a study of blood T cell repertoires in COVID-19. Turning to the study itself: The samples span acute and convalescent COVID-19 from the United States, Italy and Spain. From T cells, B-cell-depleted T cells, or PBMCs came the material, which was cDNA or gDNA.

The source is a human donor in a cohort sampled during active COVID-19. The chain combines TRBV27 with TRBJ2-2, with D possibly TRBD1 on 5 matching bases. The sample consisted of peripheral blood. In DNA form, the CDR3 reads TGTGCCAGCAGATTGACTGGGGCCACCGGGGAGCTGTTTTTT. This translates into CASRLTGATGELFF.